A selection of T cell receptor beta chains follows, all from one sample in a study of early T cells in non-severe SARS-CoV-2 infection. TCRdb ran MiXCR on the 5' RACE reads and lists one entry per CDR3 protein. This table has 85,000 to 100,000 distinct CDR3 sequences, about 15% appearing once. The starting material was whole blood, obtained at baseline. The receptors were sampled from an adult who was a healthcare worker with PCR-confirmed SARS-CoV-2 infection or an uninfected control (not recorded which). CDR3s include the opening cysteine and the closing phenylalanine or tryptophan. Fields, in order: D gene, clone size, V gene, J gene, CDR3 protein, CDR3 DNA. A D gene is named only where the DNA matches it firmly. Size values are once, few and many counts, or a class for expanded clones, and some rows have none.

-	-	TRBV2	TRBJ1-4	CASSVMNPEKLFF	TGTGCCAGCAGTGTCATGAATCCCGAAAAACTGTTTTTT
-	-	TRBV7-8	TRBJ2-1	CASSSQSGEQFF	TGTGCCAGCAGCTCCCAGTCTGGCGAGCAGTTCTTC
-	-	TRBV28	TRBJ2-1	CASSPGANYNEQFF	TGTGCCAGCAGTCCCGGGGCCAACTACAATGAGCAGTTCTTC
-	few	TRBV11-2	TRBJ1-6	CASSLRQNSPLHF	TGTGCCAGCAGCTTACGTCAAAATTCACCCCTCCACTTT
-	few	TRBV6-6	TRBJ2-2	CASRPRGGNTGELFF	TGTGCCAGCAGACCCAGGGGCGGTAACACCGGGGAGCTGTTTTTT
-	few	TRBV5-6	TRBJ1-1	CASRLLGGTEAFF	TGTGCCAGCAGACTGCTAGGGGGCACTGAAGCTTTCTTT
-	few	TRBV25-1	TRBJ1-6	CASSESRAAYSPLHF	TGTGCCAGCAGTGAGTCTCGGGCAGCTTATTCACCCCTCCACTTT
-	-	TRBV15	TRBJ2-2	CATSCSYRGPGSCFF	-
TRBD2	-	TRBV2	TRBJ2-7	CASSDLGLDYEQYF	TGTGCCAGCAGTGACTTGGGACTAGACTACGAGCAGTACTTC
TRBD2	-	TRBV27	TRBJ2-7	CASSAGGPYEQYF	TGTGCCAGCTCAGCGGGAGGGCCCTACGAGCAGTACTTC
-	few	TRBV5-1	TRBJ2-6	CASSLDPQGTGANVLTF	TGCGCCAGCAGCTTGGACCCACAGGGTACTGGGGCCAACGTCCTGACTTTC
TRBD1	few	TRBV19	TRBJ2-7	CASSIQTGPYEQYF	TGTGCCAGTAGTATCCAGACAGGGCCCTACGAGCAGTACTTC
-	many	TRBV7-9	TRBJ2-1	CASSLVGKKRWDEQFF	TGTGCCAGCAGCTTGGTCGGAAAGAAGAGGTGGGATGAGCAGTTCTTC
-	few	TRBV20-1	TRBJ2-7	CSANHPLGTPSDEQYF	TGCAGTGCTAATCACCCCCTTGGGACACCGTCAGACGAGCAGTACTTC
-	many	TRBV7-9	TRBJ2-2	CASSLTAVGELFF	TGTGCCAGCAGCTTGACAGCGGTCGGGGAGCTGTTTTTT
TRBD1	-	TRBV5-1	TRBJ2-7	CASSMTGDRQYF	TGCGCCAGCAGCATGACAGGGGACAGACAGTACTTC
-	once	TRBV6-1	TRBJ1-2	CASSEAGIQVAYGYTF	TGTGCCAGCAGTGAAGCGGGTATACAGGTTGCCTATGGCTACACCTTC
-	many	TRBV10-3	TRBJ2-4	CAISPLKTREKNIQYF	TGTGCCATCAGTCCCCTTAAGACCCGGGAGAAAAACATTCAGTACTTC
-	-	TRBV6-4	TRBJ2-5	CASTGQKETQYF	TGTGCCAGCACAGGACAGAAAGAGACCCAGTACTTC
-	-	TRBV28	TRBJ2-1	CASSFQRLSFEQFF	TGTGCCAGCAGTTTCCAACGACTTAGTTTTGAGCAGTTCTTC
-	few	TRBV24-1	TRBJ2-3	CATSVRADTQYF	TGTGCCACCAGTGTAAGGGCAGATACGCAGTATTTT
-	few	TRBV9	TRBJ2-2	CASSLDRSTGELFF	TGTGCCAGCAGCCTTGACAGATCCACCGGGGAGCTGTTTTTT
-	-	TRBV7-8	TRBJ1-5	CASSRRGNQPQHF	TGTGCCAGCAGCCGGAGGGGCAATCAGCCCCAGCATTTT
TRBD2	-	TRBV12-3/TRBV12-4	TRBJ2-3	CASRGTSSPGDTQYF	TGTGCCAGCAGGGGGACTAGCTCCCCCGGCGATACGCAGTATTTT
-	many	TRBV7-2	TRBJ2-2	CASSQAVTTRLRGGELFF	TGTGCCAGCAGCCAAGCCGTTACTACCCGCCTACGGGGCGGGGAGCTGTTTTTT
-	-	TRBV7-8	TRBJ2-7	CASSLDRRGEQYF	TGTGCCAGCAGCTTAGACAGGAGGGGGGAGCAGTACTTC
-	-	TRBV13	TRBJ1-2	CASSPKSGSGYTF	TGTGCCAGCAGCCCAAAGTCCGGATCTGGCTACACCTTC
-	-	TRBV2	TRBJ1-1	CASGVAEAFF	TGTGCCAGCGGCGTAGCAGAAGCTTTCTTT
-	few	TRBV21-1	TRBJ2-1	CASSKRSGVTYNEQFF	TGTGCCAGCAGCAAGCGATCGGGAGTAACCTACAATGAGCAGTTCTTC
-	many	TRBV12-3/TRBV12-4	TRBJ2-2	CASSLGTGELFF	TGTGCCAGCAGTTTGGGCACCGGGGAGCTGTTTTTT
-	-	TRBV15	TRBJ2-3	CATSRGPIADTQYF	TGTGCCACCAGCAGAGGCCCCATCGCAGATACGCAGTATTTT
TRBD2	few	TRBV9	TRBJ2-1	CASSPLAGLSYNEQFF	TGTGCCAGCAGCCCCCTAGCGGGACTCTCCTACAATGAGCAGTTCTTC
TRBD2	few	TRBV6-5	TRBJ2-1	CASSPPGTSGNNEQFF	TGTGCCAGCAGCCCACCCGGGACTAGCGGAAACAATGAGCAGTTCTTC
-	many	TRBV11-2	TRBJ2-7	CASSPGTGTYEQYF	TGTGCCAGCAGCCCCGGGACTGGCACCTACGAGCAGTACTTC
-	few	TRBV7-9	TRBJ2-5	CASSLDSPPDLETQYF	TGTGCCAGCAGCCTTGACAGTCCTCCGGACTTGGAGACCCAGTACTTC
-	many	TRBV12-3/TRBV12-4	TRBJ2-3	CASSFAQPTQYF	TGTGCCAGCAGTTTCGCACAGCCTACGCAGTATTTT
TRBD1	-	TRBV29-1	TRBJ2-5	CSVHPGQGRQETQYF	TGCAGCGTCCACCCGGGACAGGGGCGTCAAGAGACCCAGTACTTC
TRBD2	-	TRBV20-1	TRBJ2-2	CSAQGLAGEIPGELFF	TGCAGTGCTCAGGGACTAGCGGGAGAAATCCCCGGGGAGCTGTTTTTT
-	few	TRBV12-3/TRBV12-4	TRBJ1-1	CASSVGGLAFF	TGTGCCAGCAGTGTTGGGGGGCTCGCTTTCTTT
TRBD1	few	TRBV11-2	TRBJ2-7	CASNRDRLFYEQYF	TGTGCCAGCAACCGGGACAGGCTATTCTACGAGCAGTACTTC
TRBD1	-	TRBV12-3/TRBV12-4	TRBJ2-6	CASSSTGRGANVLTF	TGTGCCAGCAGTTCGACAGGGCGCGGGGCCAACGTCCTGACTTTC
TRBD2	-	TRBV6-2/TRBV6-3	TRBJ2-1	CASRLAGGLRGEQFF	TGTGCCAGCAGACTAGCGGGAGGCCTTCGGGGTGAGCAGTTCTTC
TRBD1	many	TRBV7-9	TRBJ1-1	CASSSSGTGHTGAEAFF	TGTGCCAGCAGTTCCTCCGGGACAGGCCATACGGGCGCTGAAGCTTTCTTT
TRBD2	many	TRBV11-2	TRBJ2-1	CASSLGRLAGYEQFF	TGTGCCAGCAGCTTAGGGAGGTTAGCGGGATATGAGCAGTTCTTC
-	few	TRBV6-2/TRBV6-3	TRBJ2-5	CASTFLRGHPDQYF	TGTGCCAGCACCTTCCTTCGAGGGCACCCAGACCAGTACTTC
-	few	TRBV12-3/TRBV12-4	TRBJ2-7	CASSGGARSEQYF	TGTGCCAGCAGTGGGGGGGCGCGAAGCGAGCAGTACTTC
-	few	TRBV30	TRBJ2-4	CAWMAKNIQYF	TGTGCCTGGATGGCCAAAAACATTCAGTACTTC
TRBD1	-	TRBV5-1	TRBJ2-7	CASSSLTGAVGDEQYF	TGCGCCAGCAGCTCCTTAACAGGGGCCGTCGGGGACGAGCAGTACTTC
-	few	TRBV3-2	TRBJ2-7	CASSQDNFGTSSYEQYF	TGTGCCAGCAGCCAGGACAACTTTGGGACTAGCTCCTACGAGCAGTACTTC
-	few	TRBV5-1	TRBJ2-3	CASSISTPPDTQYF	TGCGCCAGCAGTATCAGTACCCCCCCAGATACGCAGTATTTT
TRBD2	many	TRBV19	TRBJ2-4	CASSGLALAKNIQYF	TGTGCCAGTAGTGGACTAGCGCTAGCCAAAAACATTCAGTACTTC
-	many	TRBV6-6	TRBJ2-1	CASSSLNEQFF	TGTGCCAGCAGTTCCTTAAATGAGCAGTTCTTC
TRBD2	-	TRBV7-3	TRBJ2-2	CASSQGLFTGELFF	TGTGCCAGCAGCCAGGGACTATTCACCGGGGAGCTGTTTTTT
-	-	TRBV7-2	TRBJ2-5	CASSSSTSFQETQYF	TGTGCCAGCAGCTCGAGCACTAGCTTCCAAGAGACCCAGTACTTC
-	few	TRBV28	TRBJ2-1	CASSPPPNEQFF	TGTGCCAGCAGTCCACCACCCAATGAGCAGTTCTTC
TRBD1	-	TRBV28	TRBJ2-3	CARKGQGGDTQYF	TGTGCCCGAAAGGGACAGGGCGGAGATACGCAGTATTTT
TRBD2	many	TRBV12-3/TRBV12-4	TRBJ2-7	CASTSPSGSYEQYF	TGTGCCAGCACCTCTCCTAGCGGGAGTTACGAGCAGTACTTC
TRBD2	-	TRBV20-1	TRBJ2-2	CSAMDPPGTRPNTGELFF	TGCAGTGCTATGGACCCTCCCGGGACTAGGCCTAACACCGGGGAGCTGTTTTTT
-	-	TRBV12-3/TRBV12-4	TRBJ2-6	CASSLTTRSGANVLTF	TGTGCCAGCAGTTTAACCACACGCTCTGGGGCCAACGTCCTGACTTTC